The 18 T cell receptor beta chains in this list originate from one sample, sequenced in a study of OX40 agonist ivuxolimab in advanced cancers. Sequenced by immunoSEQ multiplex PCR; TCRdb stores in-frame clones only, minus some. The sample contains around 25,000 clones, about 83% of which appear only once. Source: CD4+ or CD8+ T cells sorted from blood, taken in a trial of the OX40 agonist ivuxolimab. These receptors all stem from an adult with an advanced solid tumor such as melanoma, head and neck, liver or kidney cancer.

The V call is TRBV6-5, the J call TRBJ2-1; D gene ambiguous. CDR1 and CDR2 from the germline V gene are MNHEY and SVGAGI. V shed 6 bases and J shed 0 bases, with 9 bases lying between them. This CDR3 has 14 residues. The CDR3 nucleotides are TGTGCCAGCAGAAATCCTTCCTCCTACAATGAGCAGTTCTTC. It codes for CASRNPSSYNEQFF.

This sequence joins TRBV7-6 and TRBJ2-5; D call uncertain. CDR1 SGHVS and CDR2 FNYEAQ come from the germline V gene. Trimming shortened V by 3 bases and J by 13 bases, and 12 bases separated the two germline ends. This CDR3 is 11 amino acids long. In nucleotides, the CDR3 is TGTGCCAGCAGCTTTGCTGGTCCGTTGTACTTC. This sequence encodes CASSFAGPLYF.

This chain joins TRBV21-1 and TRBJ2-7. TRBV21-1 is assigned pseudogene status. The CDR3 length is 12 residues. The CDR3 DNA reads as TGTGCCAGCGGGGGACCCCCCTACGAGCAGTACTTC. Translation gives CASGGPPYEQYF.

This chain uses TRBV19 with TRBJ2-1, with D possibly matching TRBD1 (7 bases). Germline lookup yields CDR1 LNHDA and CDR2 SQIVND (reference sequence). Trimming left V 5 bases short and J 10 bases short, with 12 bases between. CDR3 length equals 12 residues. The CDR3 sequence is CASSPGGWEQFF. The CDR3, as DNA: TGTGCCAGTAGTCCAGGGGGGTGGGAGCAGTTCTTC.

V is TRBV6-5 and J is TRBJ2-7; 7 bases line up with TRBD2. The CDR3 is made up of 14 amino acids. Germline values: CDR1 MNHEY, CDR2 SVGAGI. Unmatched junction bases numbered 8, after V lost 5 bases and J lost 4 bases. The DNA of the CDR3 is TGTGCCAGCAGTGCAGCGGGAACAGCGTACGAGCAGTACTTC. It codes for CASSAAGTAYEQYF.

The chain combines TRBV2 with TRBJ2-3; no definite D call. With 2 bases removed from V and 2 bases from J, the gap between germline ends came to 8 bases. The CDR3 length is 14 residues. Germline assignment: CDR1 SNHLY and CDR2 FYNNEI. CDR3 in DNA: TGTGCCAGCAGTGAATCCGCGTACACAGATACGCAGTATTTT. Translating it yields CASSESAYTDTQYF.

The J gene is TRBJ2-7, the V gene TRBV5-4, with a possible D match to TRBD2 (6 bases). Germline loops: CDR1 SGHNT, CDR2 YYREEE (reference sequence). V lost 4 bases, J lost 0 bases, and 8 bases lay in between. The CDR3 runs to 13 residues. The chain's CDR3 is CASSLTSSYEQYF. In DNA form, the CDR3 reads TGTGCCAGCAGCCTGACTAGCTCCTACGAGCAGTACTTC.

V usage is TRBV9 and J usage is TRBJ2-1; possibly TRBD1 for D (5 bases). CDR3 size: 14 residues. Germline V gene data show CDR1 as SGDLS and CDR2 as YYNGEE. Trimming left V 1 base short and J 7 bases short, with 12 bases between. The CDR3 sequence is CASSVPSGRNEQFF. DNA of the CDR3: TGTGCCAGCAGCGTACCATCAGGGCGAAATGAGCAGTTCTTC.

CDR3 residues: CASSLGGKYEQFF. In nucleotides, the CDR3 is TGTGCCAGCAGTCTGGGGGGGAAGTATGAGCAGTTCTTC. This sequence joins TRBV5-4 and TRBJ2-1; 7 positions agree with TRBD2. The CDR3 has 13 amino acids. V shed 5 bases, J shed 8 bases, and the junction held 7 bases outside the gene matches. Germline V gives CDR1 SGHNT, CDR2 YYREEE (reference sequence).

V is TRBV7-9 and J is TRBJ2-1; 8 positions match TRBD2. Looked up from germline, CDR1 is SEHNR and CDR2 is FQNEAQ (reference sequence). CDR3 length equals 16 residues. V trimming: 4 bases; J trimming: 0 bases; junction bases outside the gene matches: 5. CDR3: CASSWIAGSSYNEQFF. In nucleotides, the CDR3 is TGTGCCAGCAGCTGGATAGCGGGGAGCTCCTACAATGAGCAGTTCTTC. The variable domain in full, completed from reference TRBV7-9 and TRBJ2-1, reads DTGVSQNPRHKITKRGQNVTFRCDPISEHNRLYWYRQTLGQGPEFLTYFQNEAQLEKSRLLSDRFSAERPKGSFSTLEIQRTEQGDSAMYLCASSWIAGSSYNEQFFGPGTRLTVL.

The chain employs TRBV30 and TRBJ2-2; D may be TRBD2 (7 bases). V dropped 8 bases and J dropped 6 bases, with 19 bases sitting between them. The CDR3 extends over 14 amino acids. Per the germline V gene, CDR1 is GTSNPN and CDR2 is SVGIG (reference sequence). DNA for the CDR3: TGTGCCGTATCGGATTGGGGGGGGCCCGGGGAGCTGTTTTTT. Translation gives CAVSDWGGPGELFF.

This clone has just a few counts. The rearrangement joins TRBV15 to TRBJ1-1; possibly TRBD1 for D (5 bases). The CDR3 spans 14 residues. Germline-derived CDR1 and CDR2 are LNHNV and YYDKDF (reference sequence). V lost 1 base to trimming and J lost 3 bases, with 9 bases between them. The CDR3 sequence: CATSRGQGYTEAFF. The CDR3, as DNA: TGTGCCACCAGCAGAGGGCAGGGCTACACTGAAGCTTTCTTT.

This chain links TRBV11-1 with TRBJ2-7; D gene unclear. The germline V and J ends were trimmed by 2 bases and 3 bases, with 14 bases remaining between them. Germline-derived CDR1 and CDR2 are SGHAT and FQDESV (reference sequence). This CDR3 has 15 residues. The CDR3 spells CASSLSALGGYEQYF. In DNA form, the CDR3 reads TGTGCCAGCAGCTTATCAGCGTTAGGTGGCTACGAGCAGTACTTC.

The V call is TRBV9, the J call TRBJ2-3; the match to TRBD2 covers 12 bases. The CDR3 length is 16 residues. V gave up 5 bases and J gave up 4 bases; unmatched junction bases: 8. Germline V gene lookup returns CDR1 SGDLS and CDR2 YYNGEE. The CDR3, as DNA: TGTGCCAGCAGACCCCTAGCGGGGGGGCCGGCAGATACGCAGTATTTT. This sequence encodes CASRPLAGGPADTQYF.

The chain links TRBV5-1 to TRBJ2-3; 7 positions match TRBD2. Trimming cost V 4 bases and J 4 bases; bases outside gene matches: 6. Germline lookup yields CDR1 SGHRS and CDR2 YFSETQ. The CDR3 extends over 14 amino acids. CDR3 nucleotide sequence: TGCGCCAGCAGCCCAGCGGGGAGCGCAGATACGCAGTATTTT. It is translated as CASSPAGSADTQYF.

This sequence joins TRBV5-1 and TRBJ1-1; TRBD1 aligns across 8 bases. Per the germline V gene, CDR1 is SGHRS and CDR2 is YFSETQ. V was clipped by 4 bases and J by 0 bases; unmatched bases: 8. This CDR3 has 16 amino acids. CDR3 sequence (DNA): TGCGCCAGCAGCGGGGACAGGCGAGACGTGAACACTGAAGCTTTCTTT. Protein product: CASSGDRRDVNTEAFF.

The chain recombines TRBV2 with TRBJ2-7; D may be TRBD2 (5 bases). The germline V gene has CDR1 SNHLY and CDR2 FYNNEI. Trimming shortened V by 6 bases and J by 1 base, and 10 bases separated the two germline ends. The CDR3 runs 13 residues. For the CDR3, the DNA is TGTGCCAGCAGCCACGGGATTTCCTACGAGCAGTACTTC. Translated, it gives CASSHGISYEQYF.

The CDR3 spells CASSSGQGENNEQFF. As DNA, the CDR3 is TGCGCCAGCAGCTCAGGACAGGGAGAGAACAATGAGCAGTTCTTC. The chain has TRBV5-1 and TRBJ2-1; TRBD1 matches at 8 bases. The germline V gene encodes CDR1 SGHRS and CDR2 YFSETQ. Trimming cost V 3 bases and J 5 bases; bases outside gene matches: 7. The CDR3 is 15 amino acids.